The rows below give T cell receptor beta chains drawn from one sample of a study of identical twins. TCRdb independently ran MiXCR on the 5' RACE reads; one entry per CDR3 protein. The data contain 250,000 to 350,000 distinct CDR3 sequences, approximately 8% of them singletons. In addition, the sample was reused for a study of yellow fever vaccine responses in identical twins.

Sequencing was performed on memory (CD45RO+) T cells sorted from blood. These TCRs come from a woman under 30 in good health. Each CDR3 is given without its conserved first and last residue.

v_gene | CDR3aa
TRBV12-3/TRBV12-4 | ASSFGPTEAF
TRBV5-1 | ASSPTGGVSYNEQF
TRBV11-1 | ASRASLGGRSHTGELF
TRBV20-1 | SARGGLVNTGELF
TRBV11-2 | ASSFQGQGGNSPLH
TRBV20-1 | SARLGLATQY
TRBV5-1 | ASSLVVAGIQETQY
TRBV6-1 | ASSLDLAGGRTDTQY
TRBV27 | ASRPLGATEAF
TRBV24-1 | ATSDRAAPLYNEQF
TRBV18 | ASSRNREDTQY
TRBV27 | ASSSVPNYGYT
TRBV28 | ASSPKVAGGTDTQY
TRBV4-1 | ASSPARLAGAGELF
TRBV12-3/TRBV12-4 | ASSFSSNQPQH
TRBV28 | ASSLPPRQGVAF
TRBV6-1 | ASSKELGGLQETQY
TRBV6-6 | ASAGGPYEQY
TRBV11-2 | ASSLDRATYNEQF
TRBV4-1 | ASSQWDRDRETQY
TRBV14 | ASSRSRSSYEQY
TRBV20-1 | SARDSGERGLVNEQF
TRBV15 | ATSRDRHIANEKLF
TRBV12-3/TRBV12-4 | ASSLGVAGPYEQY
TRBV5-1 | ASRSGEYQETQY
TRBV2 | ASSRDSLYQETQY
TRBV24-1 | ATSDYAGGTDTQY
TRBV9 | ASSLGTSGITDTQY
TRBV9 | ASSVSHTDTQY
TRBV5-1 | ASSLGEVSTDTQY
TRBV3-1 | ASSDRGTPLY
TRBV11-2 | ASSLGRSGDFSTDTQY
TRBV5-6 | ASQRLSSYNEQF
TRBV12-3/TRBV12-4 | ASSQGAQNTGELF
TRBV10-3 | AIKNGLAGGGDQETQY
TRBV4-1 | ASSQELNEQF
TRBV27 | ASSPLGPDTQY
TRBV27 | ASSPTVSPNYGYT
TRBV21-1 | ASWGLTSRSYNEQF
TRBV5-1 | ASSFGSWGQETQY
TRBV5-5 | ASSLAADTSRGKQY
TRBV11-2 | ASSPPGLAGGMNTGELF
TRBV25-1 | ASSADLSKTQY
TRBV12-5 | ASGLGQGGHEQY
TRBV6-1 | ATKRAAQGVQETQY
TRBV28 | ASSSRYRSNYEQY
TRBV3-1 | ASSQDSGFKETQY
TRBV4-2 | ASSPVVGSTNEKLF
TRBV7-9 | ASSMGASGANVLT
TRBV29-1 | SVEGEAKNIQY
TRBV7-9 | ASSLQNQPQH
TRBV20-1 | SARVPGQGDQPQH
TRBV6-5 | ASRRQSNEQF